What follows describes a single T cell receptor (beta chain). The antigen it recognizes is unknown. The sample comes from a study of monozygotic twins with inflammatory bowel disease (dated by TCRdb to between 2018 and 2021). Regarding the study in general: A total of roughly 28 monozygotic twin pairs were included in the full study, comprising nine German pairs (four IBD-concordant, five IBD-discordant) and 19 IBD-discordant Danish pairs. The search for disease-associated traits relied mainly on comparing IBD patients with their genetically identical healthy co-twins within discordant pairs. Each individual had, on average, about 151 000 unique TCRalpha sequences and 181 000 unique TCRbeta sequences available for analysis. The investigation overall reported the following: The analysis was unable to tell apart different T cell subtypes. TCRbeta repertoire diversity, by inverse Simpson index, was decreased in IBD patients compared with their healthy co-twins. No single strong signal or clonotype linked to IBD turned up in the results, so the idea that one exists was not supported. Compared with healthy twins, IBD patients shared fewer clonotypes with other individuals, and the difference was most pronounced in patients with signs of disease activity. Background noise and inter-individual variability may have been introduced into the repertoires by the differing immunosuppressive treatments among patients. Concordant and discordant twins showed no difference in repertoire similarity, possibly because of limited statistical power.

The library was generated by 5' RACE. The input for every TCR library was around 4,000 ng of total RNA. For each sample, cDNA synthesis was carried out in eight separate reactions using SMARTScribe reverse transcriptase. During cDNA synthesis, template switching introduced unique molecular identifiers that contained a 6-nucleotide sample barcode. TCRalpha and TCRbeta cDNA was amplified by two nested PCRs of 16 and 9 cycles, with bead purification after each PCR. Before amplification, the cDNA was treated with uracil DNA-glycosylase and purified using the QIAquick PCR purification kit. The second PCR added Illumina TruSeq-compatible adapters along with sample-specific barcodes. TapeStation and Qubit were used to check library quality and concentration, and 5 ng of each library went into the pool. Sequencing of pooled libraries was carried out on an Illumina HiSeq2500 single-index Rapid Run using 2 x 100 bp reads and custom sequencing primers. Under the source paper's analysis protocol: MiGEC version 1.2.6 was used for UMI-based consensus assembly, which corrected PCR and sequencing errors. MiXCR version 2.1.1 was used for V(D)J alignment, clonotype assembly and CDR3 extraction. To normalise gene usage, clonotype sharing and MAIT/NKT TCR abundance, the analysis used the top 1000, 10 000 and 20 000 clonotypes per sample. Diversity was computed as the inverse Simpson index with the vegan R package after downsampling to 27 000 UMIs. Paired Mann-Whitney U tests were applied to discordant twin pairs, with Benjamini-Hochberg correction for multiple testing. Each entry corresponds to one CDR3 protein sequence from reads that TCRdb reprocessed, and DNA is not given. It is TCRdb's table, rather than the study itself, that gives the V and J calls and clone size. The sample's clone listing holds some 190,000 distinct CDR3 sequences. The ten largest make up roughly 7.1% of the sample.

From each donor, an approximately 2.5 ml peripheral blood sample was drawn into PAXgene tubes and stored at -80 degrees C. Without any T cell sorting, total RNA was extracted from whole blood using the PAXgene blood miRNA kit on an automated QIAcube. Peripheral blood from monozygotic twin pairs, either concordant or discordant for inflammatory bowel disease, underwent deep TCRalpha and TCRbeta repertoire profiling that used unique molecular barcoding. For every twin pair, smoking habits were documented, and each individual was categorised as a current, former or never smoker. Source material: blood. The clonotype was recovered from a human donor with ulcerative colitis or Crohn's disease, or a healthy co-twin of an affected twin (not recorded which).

The CDR3 loop reads CASSWEEAGGPETQYF. The sequence links TRBV7-8 to TRBJ2-5; absent DNA, TCRdb's TRBD2 call cannot be checked. The CDR1 and CDR2 encoded by the germline V gene are SGHVS and FQNEAQ. The CDR3 spans 16 residues, from the cysteine through the phenylalanine. DNA is not recorded here.